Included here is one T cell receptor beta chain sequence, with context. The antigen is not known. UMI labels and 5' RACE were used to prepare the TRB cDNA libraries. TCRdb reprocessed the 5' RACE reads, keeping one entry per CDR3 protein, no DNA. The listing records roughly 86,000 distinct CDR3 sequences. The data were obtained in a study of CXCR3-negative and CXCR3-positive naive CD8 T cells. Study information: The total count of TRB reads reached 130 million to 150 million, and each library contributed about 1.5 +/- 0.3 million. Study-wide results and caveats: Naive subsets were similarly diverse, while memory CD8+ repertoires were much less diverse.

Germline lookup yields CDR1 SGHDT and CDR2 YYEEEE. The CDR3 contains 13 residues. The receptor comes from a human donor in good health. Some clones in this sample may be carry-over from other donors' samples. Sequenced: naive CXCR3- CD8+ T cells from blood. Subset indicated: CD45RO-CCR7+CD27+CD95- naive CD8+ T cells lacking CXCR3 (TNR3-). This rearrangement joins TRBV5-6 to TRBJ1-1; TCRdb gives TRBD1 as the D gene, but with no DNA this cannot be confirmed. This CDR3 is CASNLTVSGEAFF.